A single T cell receptor beta chain is shown here with its context. Its specificity is unknown. This CDR3 is built from 15 residues. V gave up 4 bases and J gave up 9 bases, with 19 bases separating them. Germline lookup yields CDR1 MDHEN and CDR2 SYDVKM. This entry belongs to a study of T cell responses to AZD1222 COVID-19 vaccine. TCRdb keeps only in-frame clones here, not all; method: immunoSEQ multiplex PCR. The sample carries 130,000 to 150,000 clones, around nine tenths recorded once. Study-wide points: White British people made up most donors, females outnumbered males, and clonal diversity was possibly underestimated. Every sample of the repertoires postdated the peak T cell response.

The source is an adult in good health. The chain combines TRBV28 with TRBJ2-1; D possibly matches TRBD1 or TRBD2 (5 bases each). Sequencing used peripheral blood, obtained on day 0 of MenACWY control vaccination. The CDR3 coding sequence is TGTGCCAGCAGTTACACCGGGGCTAGGGAAGGTGAGCAGTTCTTC. Protein sequence: CASSYTGAREGEQFF.